This T cell receptor beta chain comes out of a study of Ad26.COV2.S vaccination and SARS-CoV-2 variants (dated by TCRdb to about 2021). Regarding the study in general: Vaccine-arm donors were drawn from COV1001, a multicentre, randomized, double-blind, placebo-controlled phase I-IIa trial of Ad26.COV2.S in healthy adults. Ad26.COV2.S was administered intramuscularly at 5 x 10^10 or 1 x 10^11 viral particles, either as a single shot or as two shots given 56 days apart. TCRbeta repertoire sequencing served as the tool for gauging how specific and how broad the SARS-CoV-2-reactive T cell receptors were following Ad26.COV2.S vaccination. The TCR-sequenced set comprised around 30 samples: approximately 20 Ad26.COV2.S vaccine recipients, 5 placebo recipients and 8 SARS-CoV-2 convalescent individuals. Trial participants were randomized into five groups of five: low-dose or high-dose Ad26.COV2.S given once or twice, or placebo on both occasions. Throughout the experiments and outcome assessment, investigators stayed blinded to trial group allocation.

Beyond this particular receptor, the publication reports: The study was not powered to compare responses between vaccine doses or regimens. After vaccination, substantial breadth of spike-specific CD8+ and CD4+ T cell responses was reported. Higher spike-specific TCR breadth was observed in Ad26.COV2.S recipients than in placebo recipients (P = 0.0014). The authors noted that the TCR breadth and depth analyses may have underestimated total T cell responses. Vaccine and placebo recipients had similar non-spike TCR breadth, a finding consistent with the vaccine containing only spike.

The treatment or condition label, as the study defines it: around 19 received Ad26.COV2.S at low or high dose, single or two shots; a few received placebo; per-sample allocation not given. Repertoires of vaccine and placebo recipients were sequenced from samples collected on day 63 after the first injection. Cohort 1b enrolled around 23 adults aged 18-55 years at a single site in Boston, USA, between 29 July and 7 August 2020. Ad26.COV2.S was a replication-incompetent adenovirus type 26 vector expressing a prefusion-stabilized SARS-CoV-2 spike protein from the original Wuhan strain. Concerning this clone itself: It has no known antigen specificity. Per-nucleotide qualities are absent, and no much larger clonotype sits a single base away.

The immunoSEQ Assay was the method used to sequence TCRbeta CDR3 regions. After extraction, genomic DNA underwent amplification by bias-controlled multiplex PCR, followed by high-throughput sequencing. For the original study's pipeline: To quantify the absolute abundance of every unique TCRbeta CDR3 region, sequences were collapsed and filtered. Usable DNA was measured by amplifying reference genes present in all nucleated cells, and TCRbeta template counts were normalized to that usable DNA to estimate T cell fraction. Repertoire TCRs were annotated as SARS-CoV-2-specific by exact matching of V gene, CDR3 amino acid sequence and J gene to a known reactive TCR set. The reference SARS-CoV-2 TCR set came from MIRA and was filtered for enrichment in COVID-19-positive ImmuneCODE repertoires, removing public or cross-reactive TCRs. Drawing on the MIRA antigens, annotated TCRs were analysed further at the level of specific ORF or position within ORF. Breadth was defined as annotated unique rearrangements over total unique productive rearrangements; depth was the summed frequency of those rearrangements. Two-sided Wilcoxon rank-sum tests were applied when comparing TCR breadth between groups. In its TCRdb copy, this immuneACCESS table keeps in-frame sequences only and misses some clones. Where compared with another copy, unresolved V genes explain less than half of these, and the others have no known cause. The V and J calls and clone size are taken from that table; D and trimming were inferred from the DNA. A total of about 280,000 clones appear in this sample, 70% to 90% of them only once. Over 2.5% of the sample comes from the top ten.

This specimen consisted of peripheral blood, obtained in a trial of Ad26.COV2.S vaccine versus placebo. This receptor was taken from a person aged 18-60 years who received the Ad26.COV2.S COVID-19 vaccine or a placebo.

The base sequence is TGTGCCAGCAGCCCACAGGGGAACACTGAAGCTTTCTTT. This translates into CASSPQGNTEAFF. The chain couples TRBV2 to TRBJ1-1; TRBD1 could be the D gene, as 6 bases match. The CDR3 goes from the cysteine to the phenylalanine over 13 residues. Only CDR3 DNA is held: 39 bases, read in frame from base 1. CDR1 SNHLY and CDR2 FYNNEI were looked up in the germline V gene. V and J lose 6 bases and 1 base, and a span of 9 bases separates them.